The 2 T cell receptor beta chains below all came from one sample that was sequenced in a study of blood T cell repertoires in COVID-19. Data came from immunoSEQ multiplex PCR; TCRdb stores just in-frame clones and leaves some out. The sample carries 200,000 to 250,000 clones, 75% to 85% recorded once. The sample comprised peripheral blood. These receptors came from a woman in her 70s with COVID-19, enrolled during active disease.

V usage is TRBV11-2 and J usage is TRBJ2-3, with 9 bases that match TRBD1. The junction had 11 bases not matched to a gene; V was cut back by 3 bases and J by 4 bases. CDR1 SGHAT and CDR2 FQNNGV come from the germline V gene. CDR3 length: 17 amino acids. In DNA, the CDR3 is TGTGCCAGCAGCTTCGCCGGGACAGGGCACGTCCCAGATACGCAGTATTTT. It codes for CASSFAGTGHVPDTQYF. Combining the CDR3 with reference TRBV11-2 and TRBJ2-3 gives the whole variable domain EAGVAQSPRYKIIEKRQSVAFWCNPISGHATLYWYQQILGQGPKLLIQFQNNGVVDDSQLPKDRFSAERLKGVDSTLKIQPAKLEDSAVYLCASSFAGTGHVPDTQYFGPGTRLTVL.

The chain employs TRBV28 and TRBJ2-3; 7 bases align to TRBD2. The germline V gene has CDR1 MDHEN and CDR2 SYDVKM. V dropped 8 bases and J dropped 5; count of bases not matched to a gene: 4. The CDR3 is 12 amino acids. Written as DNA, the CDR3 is TGTGCCAGCCGTGAGCGGGGAGATACGCAGTATTTT. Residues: CASRERGDTQYF.